The 8 T cell receptor beta chains reported below all come from one sample, sequenced in a study of tumor-infiltrating lymphocytes in primary liver carcinoma. A primer matching the constant region was used to make TCR beta cDNA from approximately 500 ng of total RNA. What produced the TCR beta libraries was three nested multiplex PCR rounds using slightly modified ARM-PCR. TRBV1-TRBV30 forward primers paired with a C-beta reverse primer were used in the first two PCR rounds, which ran about 11 cycles each. Each CDR3 protein gets one entry after TCRdb re-called the multiplex PCR reads with MiXCR. Of 200,000 or so distinct CDR3 sequences in the sample, roughly two thirds were seen once. Germline DNA was also extracted, while the blood RNA originated from unsorted whole blood. Source material: peripheral blood. Receptors originate from a woman aged 60 to 75 with primary liver carcinoma and hepatitis B virus infection.

Concerning this clonotype itself: Its ends do not fully match the called genes, so a read error is possible. V is TRBV12-3 or TRBV12-4 and J is TRBJ2-1; perhaps TRBD2 as D (7 bases). The CDR3 is made up of 16 amino acids. In DNA, the CDR3 is TGTGTCAGCAGCTTAGGGGGGCTAGCGGTAAGCAATGAGCAGTTCTTC. Its translation: CVSSLGGLAVSNEQFF.

The chain has TRBV11-3 and TRBJ2-3, with 7 bases identical to TRBD1. Germline V gives CDR1 SGHNT, CDR2 YENEEA. This CDR3 has 16 residues. V was clipped by 3 bases and J by 1 base; unmatched bases: 7. The CDR3 region has the DNA TGTGCCAGCAGCTTTTCCCGGGACAGCCGCACAGATACGCAGTATTTT. Protein sequence: CASSFSRDSRTDTQYF.

As regards this clonotype: Sequence at one end of the junction differs from germline and may be a read error. The J gene is TRBJ1-5, the V gene TRBV11-2; a possible D gene is TRBD1 (5 bases). This CDR3 has 15 amino acids. Germline V CDR1 and CDR2: SGHAT, FQNNGV. CDR3 residues: CVSSSQTGSNHPQHF. DNA of the CDR3: TGTGTCAGCAGCAGCCAAACAGGAAGCAATCATCCCCAGCATTTT.

CDR3 DNA sequence: TGTGCCAGCAACTTGGGGGGAGACGCGACCGGGGAGCTGTTTTTT. Translated, it gives CASNLGGDATGELFF. The chain couples TRBV11-3 to TRBJ2-2; tentatively, D is TRBD2 (6 bases). The CDR3 is made up of 15 amino acids. V was shortened by 7 bases and J by 5 bases, with 17 bases between the two germline ends. Germline lookup yields CDR1 SGHNT and CDR2 YENEEA.

This sequence joins TRBV7-3 and TRBJ1-5; TRBD1 might be the D (6 bases). In germline, CDR1 is SGHTA, CDR2 FQGTGA. The V end lost 5 bases, the J end lost 6 bases, and 14 bases lay between the germline ends. The CDR3 totals 14 residues. The CDR3 sequence: CASSQGGQGQPQHF. The CDR3 DNA is TGTGCCAGCAGCCAAGGGGGGCAGGGTCAGCCCCAGCATTTT.

There are many counts of this clonotype. This chain uses TRBV29-1 with TRBJ2-7; 8 bases fit TRBD1. J lost 0 bases, V lost 8 bases, and 9 bases had no gene match. Germline CDR1 and CDR2: SQVTM and ANQGSEA. CDR3 size: 14 residues. CDR3 residues: CSIRPGTGSYEQYF. The CDR3 coding sequence is TGCAGCATAAGACCTGGGACAGGCTCCTACGAGCAGTACTTC.

About this clonotype itself: A much larger clone is a single base away; this may be a read error. This sequence joins TRBV12-3 or TRBV12-4 and TRBJ2-5; tentative D call: TRBD1 (5 bases). This CDR3 is built from 15 residues. The CDR3 DNA reads TGTGCCAGCAGTTGGTCAGGGTTGTCGCAGGAGATCCAGTACTTC. This encodes CASSWSGLSQEIQYF.

A word on this clonotype: With a much larger clone just one base away, this may be a read error. This rearrangement joins TRBV5-4 to TRBJ1-5; D is ambiguous. Germline V CDR1 and CDR2: SGHNT, YYREEE (reference sequence). The CDR3 sequence is 14 residues long. V dropped 3 bases and J dropped 7 bases, with 14 bases sitting between them. The CDR3 reads CASSSHVGGQPQHF. The CDR3 DNA is TGTGCCAGCAGCTCCCACGTGGGCGGGCAGCCCCAGCATTTT.